This T cell receptor (beta chain) was recorded in a study of cytomegalovirus exposure and HLA in healthy donors. Overall study results and limits: The authors excluded some V segments, including TRBV6-2 and TRBV6-3, as indistinguishable.

PCR was performed using 60 Vbeta and 13 Jbeta primers. Using immunoSEQ multiplex PCR, the repertoire was profiled, and TCRdb retains in-frame clones only, with some absent. The sample includes 150,000 to 200,000 clones, roughly 88% seen only once; the top ten take 6.4%. With V trimmed by 6 bases and J by 4 bases, 9 bases remained unmatched. The germline gives CDR1 MDHEN, CDR2 SYDVKM. The CDR3 is 15 residues long. This clone was detected once. The antigen remains undetermined. This TCR came from a man aged 50 to 60 in good health and CMV-seropositive. This chain joins TRBV28 and TRBJ2-3, with 8 bases fitting TRBD2. The sample was PBMCs. CDR3 loop: CASSRSGSVADTQYF. The CDR3 DNA follows: TGTGCCAGCAGCCGGAGCGGGAGTGTCGCAGATACGCAGTATTTT.